The 23 T cell receptor beta chains presented below share a single source sample, sequenced in a study of cytomegalovirus exposure and HLA in healthy donors. Both 60 Vbeta primers and 13 Jbeta primers went into the PCR. Profiling relied on immunoSEQ multiplex PCR, and the TCRdb table lists in-frame clones only, not all of them. The sample has 35,000 to 55,000 clones, about 72% seen once. Sample: PBMCs. These receptors originate from a man aged 25-40 years in good health and CMV-seronegative.

This clone occurred a few times. The rearrangement joins TRBV9 to TRBJ2-1; D is possibly TRBD2 (6 bases). Trimming cost V 0 bases and J 0 bases, with 10 bases left between them. CDR3 length equals 16 residues. CDR1 is SGDLS, CDR2 YYNGEE, per germline. CDR3 nucleotide sequence: TGTGCCAGCAGCGTAGCTACCGGGAGCTCCTACAATGAGCAGTTCTTC. It encodes CASSVATGSSYNEQFF.

This rearrangement joins TRBV19 to TRBJ2-1, with 9 bases matching TRBD2. With 3 bases clipped from V and 4 bases from J, the junction kept 4 bases outside the gene matches. Germline V CDR1 and CDR2: LNHDA, SQIVND (reference sequence). The CDR3 contains 15 residues. CDR3 sequence (DNA): TGTGCCAGTAGTATTGCGGGAGGGCCGTACAATGAGCAGTTCTTC. It codes for CASSIAGGPYNEQFF.

V is TRBV7-9 and J is TRBJ1-1; D perhaps matches TRBD1 (6 bases). CDR3 size: 15 residues. Trimming took off 6 bases at V and 1 base at J, with 15 bases between the two ends. Germline V gene sequence: CDR1 SEHNR, CDR2 FQNEAQ (reference sequence). CDR3 loop: CASRKTLTGNTEAFF. The CDR3 DNA is TGTGCCAGCAGGAAAACTTTGACAGGGAACACTGAAGCTTTCTTT.

This clone was counted only a few times. V usage is TRBV18 and J usage is TRBJ1-5; 8 bases are a match to TRBD1. Germline trimming cut 0 bases from V and 9 bases from J; bases unmatched to any gene: 7. Germline values: CDR1 KGHSH, CDR2 LQKENI. The CDR3 contains 15 residues. The CDR3 sequence: CASSPPGQDQRPQHF. The CDR3 nucleotides are TGTGCCAGCTCACCACCGGGACAGGACCAGAGGCCCCAGCATTTT.

The chain is built from TRBV2 and TRBJ2-5, with 9 bases fitting TRBD1. Germline V gene sequence: CDR1 SNHLY, CDR2 FYNNEI. The CDR3 has 14 residues. Trimming at V came to 8 bases and at J to 3 bases, leaving 7 bases not matched to a gene. The CDR3 DNA reads TGTGCCAGCTCCCCGACAGGGGGGGAAGAGACCCAGTACTTC. Translation gives CASSPTGGEETQYF.

The chain links TRBV9 to TRBJ2-1, with D possibly matching TRBD2 (6 bases). Looked up from germline, CDR1 is SGDLS and CDR2 is YYNGEE. This CDR3 region has 16 residues. The germline V and J ends were trimmed by 3 bases and 0 bases, with 13 bases remaining between them. Here the CDR3 reads CASSDGTYLSYNEQFF. CDR3 in DNA: TGTGCCAGCAGCGATGGGACTTACCTCTCCTACAATGAGCAGTTCTTC.

This rearrangement joins TRBV5-6 to TRBJ1-1, with a weak D call TRBD1 (5 bases). Germline CDR1 is SGHDT and CDR2 is YYEEEE. The ends were cut back, 5 bases at V and 3 bases at J, with 17 bases in the middle. The CDR3 sequence is 15 residues long. CDR3 loop: CASSPPNRKDTEAFF. CDR3 DNA sequence: TGTGCCAGCAGTCCGCCTAACAGGAAGGACACTGAAGCTTTCTTT.

In its sample, this clone was seen a few times. The V gene is TRBV5-1, the J gene TRBJ1-1; TRBD1 matches 10 bases. Germline CDR1 and CDR2: SGHRS and YFSETQ. The J segment lost 1 base and the V segment lost 2 bases, leaving 8 bases of the junction unmatched. The CDR3 consists of 17 residues. The CDR3: CASSLLTGGIQNTEAFF. As DNA, the CDR3 is TGCGCCAGCAGCTTACTGACAGGGGGCATACAGAACACTGAAGCTTTCTTT.

This clone was observed a single time. The chain employs TRBV4-2 and TRBJ2-3, with 13 bases identical to TRBD2. V was pared by 0 bases and J by 5 bases, with 2 bases of the junction left unmatched. The CDR3 spans 16 residues. Germline V CDR1 and CDR2: LGHNA, YNFKEQ. The CDR3 sequence is CASSQERTSGRDTQYF. Here the CDR3 DNA reads TGTGCCAGCAGCCAAGAACGGACTAGCGGGAGAGATACGCAGTATTTT.

In its sample, this clone was seen once. The rearrangement uses TRBV9 and TRBJ1-2, with TRBD1 as a possible D gene (6 bases). V lost 4 bases and J 4 bases, leaving 14 bases between the germline ends. CDR3 size: 14 residues. CDR1 SGDLS and CDR2 YYNGEE come from the germline V gene. In DNA form, the CDR3 reads TGTGCCAGCAGCTTCACACAGGGCCCCTATGGCTACACCTTC. Translation: CASSFTQGPYGYTF.

The chain carries TRBV7-8 and TRBJ2-3, with 10 positions matching TRBD1. The V gene's germline CDR1 is SGHVS and CDR2 FQNEAQ. J lost 0 bases, V lost 2 bases, and 8 bases had no gene match. The CDR3 is 18 amino acids. CDR3 residues: CASSLTLEGQGSTDTQYF. For the CDR3, the DNA is TGTGCCAGCAGCTTAACTTTGGAGGGACAGGGGAGCACAGATACGCAGTATTTT. The full variable domain, in which reference TRBV7-8 and TRBJ2-3 provide the parts outside the CDR3, is GAGVSQSPRYKVAKRGQDVALRCDPISGHVSLFWYQQALGQGPEFLTYFQNEAQLDKSGLPSDRFFAERPEGSVSTLKIQRTQQEDSAVYLCASSLTLEGQGSTDTQYFGPGTRLTVL.

This rearrangement joins TRBV18 to TRBJ1-4; D unresolved. CDR1 and CDR2 (germline): KGHSH, LQKENI. This CDR3 is 13 amino acids long. Trimming shortened V by 2 bases and J by 6 bases, and 7 bases separated the two germline ends. The CDR3 DNA is TGTGCCAGCTCACCATCGCGGGATGAAAAACTGTTTTTT. It specifies CASSPSRDEKLFF.

The sample holds one count of this clone. The genes are TRBV18 and TRBJ2-7, with 10 nucleotides matching TRBD2. Trimming removed 5 bases from V and 2 bases from J; junction bases left unmatched: 3. Germline lookup yields CDR1 KGHSH and CDR2 LQKENI. This CDR3 is built from 14 residues. The CDR3 bases are TGTGCCAGCTCAACTAGCGGGAACCCCTACGAGCAGTACTTC. This translates into CASSTSGNPYEQYF. The variable domain in full, completed from reference TRBV18 and TRBJ2-7, reads NAGVMQNPRHLVRRRGQEARLRCSPMKGHSHVYWYRQLPEEGLKFMVYLQKENIIDESGMPKERFSAEFPKEGPSILRIQQVVRGDSAAYFCASSTSGNPYEQYFGPGTRLTVT.

This chain uses TRBV30 with TRBJ1-2; D is uncertain. Germline V gene data show CDR1 as GTSNPN and CDR2 as SVGIG (reference sequence). V gave up 1 base and J gave up 4 bases, with 7 bases separating them. The CDR3 sequence is 12 residues long. The CDR3 nucleotides read TGTGCCTGGAGTGGTGGGAGCTATGGCTACACCTTC. Its protein product is CAWSGGSYGYTF.

The J gene is TRBJ1-5, the V gene TRBV6-5; the D gene is possibly TRBD1 (5 bases). CDR3 length: 14 amino acids. Trimming stripped 0 bases from V and 9 bases from J, with 12 bases between. In germline, CDR1 is MNHEY, CDR2 SVGAGI. The CDR3 region has the DNA TGTGCCAGCAGTTACTCGAGCGGGGCCAGGCCCCAGCATTTT. Its translation: CASSYSSGARPQHF.

V and J are TRBV5-5 and TRBJ2-7; 14 bases align to TRBD2. The germline gives CDR1 SGHKS, CDR2 YYEKEE (reference sequence). The CDR3 contains 16 residues. With V trimmed by 4 bases and J by 6 bases, 9 bases remained unmatched. The CDR3 loop is CASSPIPGLAGVEQYF. The CDR3 DNA reads TGTGCCAGCAGCCCAATCCCGGGACTAGCGGGAGTCGAGCAGTACTTC.

This clone was detected once. The V and J genes are TRBV28 and TRBJ2-7; TRBD2 is a possible D gene (6 bases). CDR1 and CDR2 from the germline V gene are MDHEN and SYDVKM. The CDR3 sequence is 13 residues long. Trimming left V 6 bases short and J 3 bases short, with 12 bases between. CDR3 coding DNA: TGTGCCAGCAGCTTCGGGGGAAACTACGAGCAGTACTTC. This translates into CASSFGGNYEQYF.

The gene calls are TRBV27 and TRBJ1-4, with D unresolved. This CDR3 is 14 amino acids long. Looked up from germline, CDR1 is MNHEY and CDR2 is SMNVEV (reference sequence). Trimming removed 2 bases at V and 7 bases at J, with 11 bases between. The CDR3 coding sequence is TGTGCCAGCAGTTTACGAGGGTGGGCTGAAAAACTGTTTTTT. Protein: CASSLRGWAEKLFF.

CDR3 nucleotide sequence: TGCGCCAGCAGCTTGGAAGCAGGGGGAGTCGGGGAGCTGTTTTTT. It yields the protein CASSLEAGGVGELFF. The chain is built from TRBV5-1 and TRBJ2-2; 7 nucleotides align to TRBD1. Germline values: CDR1 SGHRS, CDR2 YFSETQ. This CDR3 is built from 15 residues. Trimming cost V 0 bases and J 7 bases; bases outside gene matches: 6.

The CDR3 sequence: CASSPSTGVKSLPQHF. The CDR3 DNA reads TGTGCCAGCAGTCCTTCTACAGGTGTGAAATCATTGCCCCAGCATTTT. The rearrangement uses TRBV27 and TRBJ1-5; possible D gene TRBD1, 5 bases. V lost 5 bases to trimming and J lost 9 bases, with 23 bases between them. The CDR3 is 16 amino acids. Germline values: CDR1 MNHEY, CDR2 SMNVEV (reference sequence).

The rearrangement joins TRBV18 to TRBJ1-2, with D possibly TRBD1 on 6 matching bases. This CDR3 has 15 amino acids. Germline CDR1 is KGHSH and CDR2 is LQKENI. The V end lost 2 bases, the J end lost 1 base, and 11 bases lay between the germline ends. The chain's CDR3 is CASSPVVDSNYGYTF. CDR3 nucleotide sequence: TGTGCCAGCTCACCAGTGGTGGACAGTAACTATGGCTACACCTTC.

This clone turned up a few times. The chain couples TRBV18 to TRBJ2-6, with D possibly being TRBD1 (5 bases). Deletions cut 1 base from V and 0 bases from J, with 16 bases between. The CDR3 extends over 19 amino acids. The germline V gene encodes CDR1 KGHSH and CDR2 LQKENI. The CDR3 DNA sequence: TGTGCCAGCTCACCACGAATCGTAGGGGTTCTCTCTGGGGCCAACGTCCTGACTTTC. Its protein product is CASSPRIVGVLSGANVLTF.

This chain joins TRBV11-2 and TRBJ2-5; the D gene is possibly TRBD2 (6 bases). Germline V gives CDR1 SGHAT, CDR2 FQNNGV. V was shortened by 4 bases and J by 5 bases, with 11 bases between the two germline ends. This CDR3 is 13 amino acids long. CDR3 in amino acids: CASSSSGGETQYF. In DNA, the CDR3 is TGTGCCAGCAGCTCAAGTGGAGGGGAGACCCAGTACTTC.